These 29 T cell receptor beta chains came from one sample sequenced in a study of blood T cell repertoires in COVID-19. Sequencing was performed with immunoSEQ multiplex PCR; in TCRdb, only in-frame clones are kept and a portion is missing. Seen here are about 420,000 clones, 70% to 90% observed once, and the top ten hold around 0.92%. The specimen was peripheral blood. The source of these receptors is a man aged 18-30 years with COVID-19, enrolled during active disease.

This chain joins TRBV18 and TRBJ2-5; D is unclear. The length of the CDR3 is 14 residues. V dropped 0 bases and J dropped 5 bases, with 10 bases sitting between them. The germline V gene encodes CDR1 KGHSH and CDR2 LQKENI. The CDR3 DNA follows: TGTGCCAGCTCACCACCGACCCCGCGGGAGACCCAGTACTTC. Protein sequence: CASSPPTPRETQYF.

There are a few counts of this clone. This sequence joins TRBV27 and TRBJ2-1, with D maybe TRBD2 (5 bases). V was cut by 2 bases and J by 10 bases, with 12 bases left in between. From germline, CDR1 is MNHEY and CDR2 SMNVEV (reference sequence). This CDR3 spans 13 amino acids. The DNA for the CDR3 is TGTGCCAGCAGTTTAAAACCGGGGAGCGAGCAGTTCTTC. This codes for CASSLKPGSEQFF.

This chain uses TRBV7-2 with TRBJ2-7; 7 bases map to TRBD1. Looked up from germline, CDR1 is SGHTA and CDR2 is FQGNSA. CDR3 length equals 14 residues. Unmatched junction bases numbered 7, after V lost 5 bases and J lost 3 bases. In nucleotides, the CDR3 is TGTGCCAGCAGCCTAGGACAGGCTAGCTACGAGCAGTACTTC. It encodes CASSLGQASYEQYF.

V is TRBV4-1 and J is TRBJ1-2; no clear D gene. The CDR3 is made up of 15 amino acids. Trimming shortened V by 0 bases and J by 7 bases, and 15 bases separated the two germline ends. The V gene's germline CDR1 is MGHRA and CDR2 YSYEKL. The CDR3 is CASSQEGRRTGGYTF. The CDR3 DNA reads as TGCGCCAGCAGCCAAGAAGGTCGGAGGACGGGTGGCTACACCTTC.

The chain carries TRBV5-1 and TRBJ2-5, with D uncertain. V dropped 0 bases and J dropped 0 bases, with 12 bases sitting between them. The CDR3 totals 16 residues. CDR1 is SGHRS and CDR2 is YFSETQ in the germline V gene. Here the CDR3 reads CASSLDIIVYQETQYF. In DNA form, the CDR3 reads TGCGCCAGCAGCTTGGATATTATCGTGTACCAAGAGACCCAGTACTTC. Filled out from reference TRBV5-1 and TRBJ2-5, the complete variable domain reads KAGVTQTPRYLIKTRGQQVTLSCSPISGHRSVSWYQQTPGQGLQFLFEYFSETQRNKGNFPGRFSGRQFSNSRSEMNVSTLELGDSALYLCASSLDIIVYQETQYFGPGTRLLVL.

V usage is TRBV19 and J usage is TRBJ2-1; unclear D gene. The germline gives CDR1 LNHDA, CDR2 SQIVND (reference sequence). V lost 6 bases and J 5 bases, leaving 14 bases between the germline ends. The CDR3 sequence is 14 residues long. The CDR3 nucleotides read TGTGCCAGTAGGGCCCCGCTGTCCAACAATGAGCAGTTCTTC. It translates to CASRAPLSNNEQFF.

This clone was counted a single time. The chain is built from TRBV5-1 and TRBJ2-7; 7 bases match TRBD2. The CDR3 covers 14 residues. V gave up 8 bases and J gave up 0 bases; unmatched junction bases: 8. Per the germline V gene, CDR1 is SGHRS and CDR2 is YFSETQ. The CDR3 loop is CASQLAQSSYEQYF. CDR3 sequence (DNA): TGCGCCAGTCAACTAGCGCAGAGCTCCTACGAGCAGTACTTC.

The rearrangement links TRBV24-1 to TRBJ2-1; 10 bases fit TRBD2. The CDR3 contains 19 residues. V dropped 2 bases and J dropped 0; count of bases not matched to a gene: 9. The germline V gene encodes CDR1 KGHDR and CDR2 SFDVKD. The DNA of the CDR3 is TGTGCCACCAGTGATTATGAGACTAGCGGGCACAGCTCCTACAATGAGCAGTTCTTC. Its translation is CATSDYETSGHSSYNEQFF.

The chain uses TRBV5-8 and TRBJ2-1; the match to TRBD1 covers 9 bases. CDR3 length equals 13 residues. Trimming took 4 bases from V and 9 from J; bases not matched to a gene: 5. Germline lookup yields CDR1 SGHTS and CDR2 YDEGEE. This CDR3 is CASSLQGAVEQFF. The DNA for the CDR3 is TGTGCCAGCAGCCTACAGGGGGCAGTTGAGCAGTTCTTC.

V is TRBV6-5 and J is TRBJ2-7; a possible D gene is TRBD2 (5 bases). The CDR3 sequence is 13 residues long. Germline V gives CDR1 MNHEY, CDR2 SVGAGI. Trimming stripped 10 bases from V and 0 bases from J, with 13 bases between. CDR3 DNA sequence: TGTGCCACCTCTACCGGGATCTCCTACGAGCAGTACTTC. The encoded protein is CATSTGISYEQYF.

This rearrangement joins TRBV7-9 to TRBJ2-3; D gene uncertain. Germline CDR1 reads SEHNR; CDR2 reads FQNEAQ (reference sequence). V was pared by 2 bases and J by 2 bases, with 8 bases between. The CDR3 contains 14 residues. The CDR3 here is CASSLPFFTDTQYF. CDR3 bases: TGTGCCAGCAGCTTACCTTTCTTCACAGATACGCAGTATTTT.

V and J are TRBV15 and TRBJ1-1, with 9 bases fitting TRBD1. Germline lookup yields CDR1 LNHNV and CDR2 YYDKDF (reference sequence). J was trimmed by 5 bases and V by 5 bases; bases with no gene match: 3. This CDR3 region has 13 residues. In DNA form, the CDR3 reads TGTGCCACCAGCCAGGACAGGGGAACTGAAGCTTTCTTT. It yields the protein CATSQDRGTEAFF.

This clone appeared once. The chain has TRBV19 and TRBJ2-7, with D perhaps matching TRBD2 (6 bases). The CDR3 has 15 amino acids. The germline V gene encodes CDR1 LNHDA and CDR2 SQIVND (reference sequence). V was pared by 1 base and J by 2 bases, with 12 bases between. The DNA of the CDR3 is TGTGCCAGTAGTATAGGAGGACTACAAACCTACGAGCAGTACTTC. It codes for CASSIGGLQTYEQYF. Filled out from reference TRBV19 and TRBJ2-7, the complete variable domain reads DGGITQSPKYLFRKEGQNVTLSCEQNLNHDAMYWYRQDPGQGLRLIYYSQIVNDFQKGDIAEGYSVSREKKESFPLTVTSAQKNPTAFYLCASSIGGLQTYEQYFGPGTRLTVT.

V gene TRBV12-3 or TRBV12-4 combines with J gene TRBJ2-1; tentative D call: TRBD2 (6 bases). The CDR3 runs to 11 residues. The V end lost 6 bases, the J end lost 10 bases, and 10 bases lay between the germline ends. CDR3 DNA sequence: TGTGCCAGCAGCGTCGGACTAGAGCAGTTCTTC. Amino acid sequence: CASSVGLEQFF.

The rearrangement uses TRBV29-1 and TRBJ2-3, with D maybe TRBD1 (5 bases). The V end lost 5 bases, the J end lost 6 bases, and 18 bases lay between the germline ends. The germline V gene has CDR1 SQVTM and CDR2 ANQGSEA. The CDR3 has 14 residues. This CDR3 is CSVSSGYSGDTQYF. CDR3 coding DNA: TGCAGCGTTAGTAGTGGGTATTCAGGGGATACGCAGTATTTT.

The chain employs TRBV2 and TRBJ2-5; tentative D call: TRBD1 (5 bases). The germline gives CDR1 SNHLY, CDR2 FYNNEI. The CDR3 runs to 11 residues. Trimming shortened V by 1 base and J by 10 bases, and 7 bases separated the two germline ends. This CDR3 reads CASSEVGVQYF. The DNA for the CDR3 is TGTGCCAGCAGTGAAGTAGGGGTCCAGTACTTC.

This rearrangement joins TRBV11-2 to TRBJ2-1, with TRBD2 matching 8 bases. V trimming: 5 bases; J trimming: 9 bases; junction bases outside the gene matches: 12. Germline values: CDR1 SGHAT, CDR2 FQNNGV. CDR3 length: 15 amino acids. The CDR3: CASSPLSGRGSEQFF. CDR3 DNA: TGTGCCAGCAGCCCGCTCAGCGGGAGAGGGAGTGAGCAGTTCTTC. Full variable domain (remainder filled in from reference TRBV11-2 and TRBJ2-1): EAGVAQSPRYKIIEKRQSVAFWCNPISGHATLYWYQQILGQGPKLLIQFQNNGVVDDSQLPKDRFSAERLKGVDSTLKIQPAKLEDSAVYLCASSPLSGRGSEQFFGPGTRLTVL.

The chain uses TRBV19 and TRBJ2-3, with 15 positions matching TRBD2. Germline CDR1 LNHDA, CDR2 SQIVND (reference sequence). The V and J ends lost 6 bases and 1 base, in that order; junction bases with no gene match: 5. This CDR3 region has 17 residues. CDR3 sequence (DNA): TGTGCCAGTAGCGGACTAGCGGGAGGGCCCGGCACAGATACGCAGTATTTT. The encoded protein is CASSGLAGGPGTDTQYF.

This chain connects TRBV5-8 to TRBJ2-1; a weak D match, TRBD2 (5 bases). The CDR3 consists of 14 residues. The germline CDR1 and CDR2 sequences are SGHTS and YDEGEE. V lost 0 bases, J lost 6 bases, and 10 bases lay in between. CDR3 amino acids: CASSLVGVPNEQFF. The CDR3 bases are TGTGCCAGCAGCTTGGTGGGAGTTCCCAATGAGCAGTTCTTC.

The chain combines TRBV2 with TRBJ2-2; 9 nucleotides agree with TRBD2. There are 16 residues in the CDR3. Germline V lookup: CDR1 SNHLY, CDR2 FYNNEI. J gave up 2 bases and V 6 bases, and 7 bases lay outside the gene matches. The chain's CDR3 is CASRASGVINTGELFF. The CDR3 DNA reads TGTGCCAGCAGGGCTAGCGGGGTCATAAACACCGGGGAGCTGTTTTTT.

The chain uses TRBV19 and TRBJ2-1; D is perhaps TRBD1 (5 bases). Germline CDR1 is LNHDA and CDR2 is SQIVND (reference sequence). Trimming took 5 bases from V and 10 from J, leaving 15 bases between them. This CDR3 has 13 residues. The DNA for the CDR3 is TGTGCCAGTAGTCTGATGGGGCCGGGCGAGCAGTTCTTC. Its protein product is CASSLMGPGEQFF.

The chain is built from TRBV27 and TRBJ2-7, with 7 bases that match TRBD1. This CDR3 is built from 17 residues. Germline loops: CDR1 MNHEY, CDR2 SMNVEV (reference sequence). V shed 5 bases and J 0 bases; nucleotides not matched to a gene: 13. The CDR3 DNA sequence: TGTGCCAGCAGTCCTCAACCTTGGACAGGAAGCTCCTACGAGCAGTACTTC. It encodes CASSPQPWTGSSYEQYF.

This rearrangement joins TRBV5-1 to TRBJ1-2, with a tentative D call TRBD1 (6 bases). Germline V lookup: CDR1 SGHRS, CDR2 YFSETQ. The CDR3 is 13 amino acids. Trimming stripped 6 bases from V and 3 bases from J, with 12 bases between. CDR3 region: CASNPTGHYGYTF. The CDR3 nucleotides are TGCGCCAGCAATCCTACAGGGCACTATGGCTACACCTTC.

A word on this clone: One end of the junction does not line up with germline, which may come from a read error. V is TRBV5-6 and J is TRBJ2-7; D may be TRBD1 (6 bases). Germline CDR1 reads SGHDT; CDR2 reads YYEEEE. The CDR3 spans 13 residues. The CDR3 protein is CASSWGNRDKVLF. CDR3 DNA sequence: TGTGCCAGCAGTTGGGGCAACCGGGACAAGGTCCTATTC.

The chain employs TRBV2 and TRBJ2-7, with 7 positions matching TRBD1. The CDR3 is made up of 15 amino acids. Germline V gene data show CDR1 as SNHLY and CDR2 as FYNNEI. The junction had 7 bases not matched to a gene; V was cut back by 5 bases and J by 0 bases. The CDR3 here is CASSLRQGPSYEQYF. For the CDR3, the DNA is TGTGCCAGCAGTCTTAGACAGGGCCCCTCCTACGAGCAGTACTTC.

The genes are TRBV6-1 and TRBJ2-7, with D tentatively TRBD1 (6 bases). Germline V gene lookup returns CDR1 MNHNS and CDR2 SASEGT. With 4 bases removed from V and 2 bases from J, the gap between germline ends came to 27 bases. The CDR3 has 19 amino acids. The CDR3 coding sequence is TGTGCCAGCAGTGCCCACCGAACCAACCACAGGGAGAGCACCTACGAGCAGTACTTC. It codes for CASSAHRTNHRESTYEQYF.

This chain uses TRBV7-6 with TRBJ2-7; a weak D match, TRBD2 (6 bases). In germline, CDR1 is SGHVS, CDR2 FNYEAQ. The CDR3 loop spans 13 amino acids. V dropped 4 bases and J dropped 3 bases, with 10 bases sitting between them. The CDR3 loop is CASSSRGGYEQYF. DNA for the CDR3: TGTGCCAGCAGCTCGAGGGGAGGCTACGAGCAGTACTTC. Full variable domain (remainder filled in from reference TRBV7-6 and TRBJ2-7): GAGVSQSPRYKVTKRGQDVALRCDPISGHVSLYWYRQALGQGPEFLTYFNYEAQQDKSGLPNDRFSAERPEGSISTLTIQRTEQRDSAMYRCASSSRGGYEQYFGPGTRLTVT.

This clone was recorded once. A junction end diverges from the germline sequence, so it may reflect a read error. J is TRBJ2-7 and V is TRBV2; TRBD1 is a possible D gene (5 bases). The CDR3 totals 10 residues. The V gene's germline CDR1 is SNHLY and CDR2 FYNNEI. CDR3 protein: CASMDLTVNF. Written as DNA, the CDR3 is TGTGCCAGCATGGACCTGACAGTGAACTTC.

This chain uses TRBV5-1 with TRBJ2-1; D gene ambiguous. Germline V gene lookup returns CDR1 SGHRS and CDR2 YFSETQ. Trimming removed 1 base at V and 4 bases at J, with 9 bases between. This CDR3 spans 14 amino acids. CDR3 amino acids: CASSLPADYNEQFF. In DNA form, the CDR3 reads TGCGCCAGCAGCTTGCCCGCGGATTACAATGAGCAGTTCTTC.